What follows are 11 T cell receptor beta chains derived from one specimen sequenced in a study of T cells in localized non-small cell lung cancer. The table came from immunoSEQ multiplex PCR; TCRdb's copy has only in-frame clones and leaves some out. The sample includes some 85,000 clones, about three quarters of them seen just once. Source: PBMCs, taken before any cancer treatment. The receptors here all came from a man between 40 and 70 years old with stage II squamous cell lung carcinoma.

The chain employs TRBV5-3 and TRBJ1-3, with a tentative D call TRBD1 (5 bases). TRBV5-3 is placed among ORFs of uncertain function. CDR3 size: 14 residues. The V end was cut by 1 base, the J end by 8 bases, with 13 bases between. Here the CDR3 reads CARSLNRLRHTIYF. Written as DNA, the CDR3 is TGTGCCAGAAGCTTGAACAGGCTTAGACACACCATATATTTT.

This chain links TRBV15 with TRBJ1-2; weak D call: TRBD1 (5 bases). This CDR3 region has 15 residues. V lost 3 bases and J lost 7, with 18 bases in between. Germline V gene sequence: CDR1 LNHNV, CDR2 YYDKDF (reference sequence). CDR3 DNA: TGTGCCACCAGCAGGGGGGACCCGAGGCAAAGTGGCTACACCTTC. Amino acids: CATSRGDPRQSGYTF. The full variable domain, with the rest looked up from reference TRBV15 and TRBJ1-2, is DAMVIQNPRYQVTQFGKPVTLSCSQTLNHNVMYWYQQKSSQAPKLLFHYYDKDFNNEADTPDNFQSRRPNTSFCFLDIRSPGLGDTAMYLCATSRGDPRQSGYTFGSGTRLTVV.

V is TRBV18 and J is TRBJ1-4; 7 bases fit TRBD1. The germline V gene encodes CDR1 KGHSH and CDR2 LQKENI. The V and J ends lost 4 bases and 6 bases, in that order; junction bases with no gene match: 2. This CDR3 spans 13 amino acids. The CDR3 nucleotides are TGTGCCAGCTCACTTGGACAGGATGAAAAACTGTTTTTT. It specifies CASSLGQDEKLFF.

To note about this clone: In the same sample, other DNA sequences code for this CDR3. The chain combines TRBV6-1 with TRBJ2-3, with D unresolved. The CDR3 runs 12 residues. Between the trimmed V and J ends, which lost 0 bases and 5 bases, there was a span of 3 bases. Looked up from germline, CDR1 is MNHNS and CDR2 is SASEGT. The CDR3 reads CASSEARDTQYF. DNA for the CDR3: TGTGCCAGCAGTGAAGCGAGAGATACGCAGTATTTT.

The chain joins TRBV4-1 to TRBJ1-3; 9 bases map to TRBD1. The J segment lost 4 bases and the V segment lost 0 bases, leaving 10 bases of the junction unmatched. The CDR3 totals 18 residues. Germline V gene data show CDR1 as MGHRA and CDR2 as YSYEKL. DNA of the CDR3: TGCGCCAGCAGCCAAGAAGCCCGGACAGGGGCGTTCGGAAACACCATATATTTT. Translating it yields CASSQEARTGAFGNTIYF.

This rearrangement joins TRBV4-1 to TRBJ1-5; D gene unclear. Germline assignment: CDR1 MGHRA and CDR2 YSYEKL. Trimming took 0 bases from V and 6 from J, leaving 9 bases between them. The CDR3 spans 14 residues. The CDR3 region is CASSQDARPQPQHF. CDR3 nucleotide sequence: TGCGCCAGCAGCCAAGATGCGCGCCCTCAGCCCCAGCATTTT.

The sample holds one count of this clone. The CDR3 nucleotides read TGTGCCAGCAGCTTGTCCCCAGCGGGAGCAGATACGCAGTATTTT. It encodes CASSLSPAGADTQYF. V and J are TRBV5-6 and TRBJ2-3; TRBD2 matches at 8 bases. After removal of 1 base from V and 4 bases from J, the junction contained 5 bases not matched to a gene. This CDR3 comprises 15 residues. The germline V gene encodes CDR1 SGHDT and CDR2 YYEEEE. Supplemented by reference TRBV5-6 and TRBJ2-3, the full variable domain reads DAGVTQSPTHLIKTRGQQVTLRCSPKSGHDTVSWYQQALGQGPQFIFQYYEEEERQRGNFPDRFSGHQFPNYSSELNVNALLLGDSALYLCASSLSPAGADTQYFGPGTRLTVL.

The chain recombines TRBV5-1 with TRBJ1-3; D uncertain. Looked up from germline, CDR1 is SGHRS and CDR2 is YFSETQ. The CDR3 is made up of 13 amino acids. Trimming took 5 bases from V and 4 from J, leaving 10 bases between them. The CDR3 protein is CASRTAAGNTIYF. The CDR3 DNA follows: TGCGCCAGCAGAACAGCCGCAGGAAACACCATATATTTT.

The chain is built from TRBV15 and TRBJ1-4; 9 nucleotides match TRBD1. Trimming removed 0 bases from V and 8 bases from J; junction bases left unmatched: 4. Germline V lookup: CDR1 LNHNV, CDR2 YYDKDF (reference sequence). The CDR3 length is 15 residues. The CDR3 DNA reads TGTGCCACCAGCAGAGAGGGACAGGGTCGCGAAAAACTGTTTTTT. Its protein is CATSREGQGREKLFF.

The V and J genes are TRBV11-2 and TRBJ2-2; 7 bases align to TRBD1. CDR1 and CDR2 from the germline V gene are SGHAT and FQNNGV. V gave up 5 bases and J gave up 4 bases; unmatched junction bases: 13. The CDR3 consists of 17 residues. CDR3 protein: CASSPSRSAGGTGELFF. Here the CDR3 DNA reads TGTGCCAGCAGCCCAAGCCGATCAGCAGGGGGCACCGGGGAGCTGTTTTTT.

The chain joins TRBV19 to TRBJ2-1, with D tentatively TRBD2 (6 bases). V lost 3 bases and J lost 2, with 11 bases in between. The CDR3 consists of 15 residues. CDR1 and CDR2 from the germline V gene are LNHDA and SQIVND (reference sequence). In nucleotides, the CDR3 is TGTGCCAGTAGTATTGATAGCGGTACCTACAATGAGCAGTTCTTC. This sequence encodes CASSIDSGTYNEQFF.